Presented here are 5 T cell receptor beta chains from one specimen sequenced in a study of Graves' ophthalmopathy and Graves' hyperthyroidism. The sequenced template was RNA, covering the TCR beta CDR3 region. Second-round multiplex PCR followed a first-round RT-PCR using HTBI primers. TCRdb reanalysed the multiplex PCR reads using MiXCR and keeps one entry per CDR3 protein. Among 500,000 to 800,000 distinct CDR3 sequences listed, just over 40% were seen once. Sequenced sample: peripheral blood. The receptors shown here come from an adult man with Graves' ophthalmopathy.

This clonotype was seen at least ten times. This chain uses TRBV9 with TRBJ2-2; D possibly corresponds to TRBD1 (6 bases). Between the trimmed V and J ends, which lost 0 bases and 2 bases, there was a span of 11 bases. In germline, CDR1 is SGDLS, CDR2 YYNGEE. The CDR3 totals 16 residues. CDR3 bases: TGTGCCAGCAGCGTAGGGTCACAGGGTAACACCGGGGAGCTGTTTTTT. Residues: CASSVGSQGNTGELFF.

The V and J genes are TRBV20-1 and TRBJ2-5, with 12 bases fitting TRBD2. Germline CDR1 and CDR2: DFQATT and SNEGSKA (reference sequence). The CDR3 length is 13 residues. V shed 7 bases and J 5 bases; nucleotides not matched to a gene: 5. The CDR3 DNA follows: TGCAGTGTACTAGCGGGGGGCGGTGAGACCCAGTACTTC. Amino acid sequence: CSVLAGGGETQYF.

The rearrangement joins TRBV10-3 to TRBJ1-1; the D gene is possibly TRBD1 (5 bases). This CDR3 has 12 amino acids. V was shortened by 11 bases and J by 2 bases, with 12 bases between the two germline ends. Germline lookup yields CDR1 ENHRY and CDR2 SYGVKD. The CDR3 coding sequence is TGTGCCGCCCAGGGCCTTAACACTGAAGCTTTCTTT. Its translation is CAAQGLNTEAFF.

This clonotype was found many times. The gene calls are TRBV5-1 and TRBJ1-4, with TRBD1 matching 7 bases. CDR1 SGHRS and CDR2 YFSETQ come from the germline V gene. The CDR3 spans 16 residues. V shed 1 base, J shed 0 bases, and the junction held 3 bases outside the gene matches. As DNA, the CDR3 is TGCGCCAGCAGCTTGACAGGGGAAGCAACTAATGAAAAACTGTTTTTT. Its protein product is CASSLTGEATNEKLFF.

The V call is TRBV12-3 or TRBV12-4, the J call TRBJ2-2; the D call may be TRBD1 or TRBD2 (5 bases each). Trimming removed 5 bases at V and 6 bases at J, with 13 bases between. The CDR3 runs 14 residues. CDR3 DNA: TGTGCCAGCAGTCGCAGGATGGGGGCCGGGGAGCTGTTTTTT. Translated: CASSRRMGAGELFF.